This T cell receptor (beta chain) is drawn from a study of shared clonotypes between healthy human individuals. Trimming took off 5 bases at V and 2 bases at J, with 11 bases between the two ends. Germline V gene lookup returns CDR1 SQVTM and CDR2 ANQGSEA. This CDR3 spans 13 amino acids. Using immunoSEQ multiplex PCR, the repertoire was profiled, and TCRdb retains in-frame clones only, with some absent. Of 2 million to 3 million clones listed, 85% to 95% are singletons. Material: naive CD4+ T cells sorted from blood. Subset indicated: CD45RA+ positively selected. This clonotype was sampled from a man between 18 and 29 years old in good health. The V and J genes are TRBV29-1 and TRBJ2-3; D uncertain. DNA for the CDR3: TGCAGCGTTTGTGAATTAAACACAGATACGCAGTATTTT. Translation: CSVCELNTDTQYF.